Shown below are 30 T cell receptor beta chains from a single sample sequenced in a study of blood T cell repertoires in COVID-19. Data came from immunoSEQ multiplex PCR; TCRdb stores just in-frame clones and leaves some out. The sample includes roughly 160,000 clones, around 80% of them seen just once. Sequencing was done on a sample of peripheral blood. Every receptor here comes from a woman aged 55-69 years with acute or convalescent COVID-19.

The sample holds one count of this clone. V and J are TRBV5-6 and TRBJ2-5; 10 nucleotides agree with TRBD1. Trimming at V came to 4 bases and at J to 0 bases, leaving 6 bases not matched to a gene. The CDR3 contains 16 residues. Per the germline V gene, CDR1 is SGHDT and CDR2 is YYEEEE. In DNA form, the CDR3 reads TGTGCCAGCAGCAAAACGGGACAGGGGTACCAAGAGACCCAGTACTTC. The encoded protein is CASSKTGQGYQETQYF. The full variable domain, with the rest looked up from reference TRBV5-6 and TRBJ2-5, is DAGVTQSPTHLIKTRGQQVTLRCSPKSGHDTVSWYQQALGQGPQFIFQYYEEEERQRGNFPDRFSGHQFPNYSSELNVNALLLGDSALYLCASSKTGQGYQETQYFGPGTRLLVL.

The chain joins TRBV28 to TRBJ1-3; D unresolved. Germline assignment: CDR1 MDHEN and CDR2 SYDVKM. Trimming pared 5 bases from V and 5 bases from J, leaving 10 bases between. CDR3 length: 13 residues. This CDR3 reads CASSPSFRNTIYF. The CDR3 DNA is TGTGCCAGCAGTCCCTCTTTTAGAAACACCATATATTTT.

This CDR3 reads CASRPGTGRTDTQYF. In nucleotides, the CDR3 is TGTGCCAGCCGTCCCGGGACTGGAAGAACAGATACGCAGTATTTT. The V call is TRBV6-6, the J call TRBJ2-3; a weak D match, TRBD2 (6 bases). The CDR3 sequence is 15 residues long. Germline CDR1 MNHNY, CDR2 SVGAGI (reference sequence). The ends were cut back, 8 bases at V and 3 bases at J, with 18 bases in the middle.

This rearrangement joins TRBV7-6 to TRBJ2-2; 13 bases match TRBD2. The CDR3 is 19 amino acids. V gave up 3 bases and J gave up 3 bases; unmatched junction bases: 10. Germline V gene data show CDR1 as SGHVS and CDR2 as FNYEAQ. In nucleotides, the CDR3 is TGTGCCAGCAGCTTCCACCCCGAACTAGCGGGGGGGGACACCGGGGAGCTGTTTTTT. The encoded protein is CASSFHPELAGGDTGELFF.

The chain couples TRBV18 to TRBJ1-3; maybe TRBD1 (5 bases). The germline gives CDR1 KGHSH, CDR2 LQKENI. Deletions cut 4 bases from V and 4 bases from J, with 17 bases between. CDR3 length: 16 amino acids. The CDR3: CASSQSTGVSGNTIYF. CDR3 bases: TGTGCCAGCTCACAAAGCACAGGCGTATCCGGAAACACCATATATTTT.

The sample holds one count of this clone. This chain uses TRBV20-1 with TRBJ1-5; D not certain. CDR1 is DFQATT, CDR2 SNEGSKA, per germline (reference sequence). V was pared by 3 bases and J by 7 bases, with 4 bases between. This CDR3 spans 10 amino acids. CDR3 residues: CSASPQPQHF. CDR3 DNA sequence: TGCAGTGCTAGCCCGCAGCCCCAGCATTTT.

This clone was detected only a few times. The CDR3 nucleotides are TGTGCCAGTAGTGCAACCGCAGGGAATAATTCACCCCTCCACTTT. Amino acid sequence: CASSATAGNNSPLHF. V gene TRBV19 combines with J gene TRBJ1-6, with TRBD1 as a possible D gene (5 bases). In germline, CDR1 is LNHDA, CDR2 SQIVND (reference sequence). The V end lost 5 bases, the J end lost 5 bases, and 13 bases lay between the germline ends. This CDR3 contains 15 residues.

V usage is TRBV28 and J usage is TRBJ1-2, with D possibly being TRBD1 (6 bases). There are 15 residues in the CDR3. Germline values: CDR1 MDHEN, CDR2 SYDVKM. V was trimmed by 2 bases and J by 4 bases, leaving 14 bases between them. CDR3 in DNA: TGTGCCAGCAGTTTAAAATGGGGGCAAGGCTATGGCTACACCTTC. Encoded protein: CASSLKWGQGYGYTF.

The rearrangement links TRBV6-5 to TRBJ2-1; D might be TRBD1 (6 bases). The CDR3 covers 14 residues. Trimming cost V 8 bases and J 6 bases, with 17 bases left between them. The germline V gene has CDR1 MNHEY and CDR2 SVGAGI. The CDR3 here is CASHNTGLSNEQFF. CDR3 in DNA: TGTGCCAGCCATAATACAGGGCTTAGCAATGAGCAGTTCTTC.

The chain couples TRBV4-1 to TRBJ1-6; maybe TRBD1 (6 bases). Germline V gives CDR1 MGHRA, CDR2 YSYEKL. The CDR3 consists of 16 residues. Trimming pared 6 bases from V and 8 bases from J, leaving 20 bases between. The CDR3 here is CASSIQGTSLYSPLHF. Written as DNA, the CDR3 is TGCGCCAGCAGTATCCAGGGGACCTCTTTGTATTCACCCCTCCACTTT.

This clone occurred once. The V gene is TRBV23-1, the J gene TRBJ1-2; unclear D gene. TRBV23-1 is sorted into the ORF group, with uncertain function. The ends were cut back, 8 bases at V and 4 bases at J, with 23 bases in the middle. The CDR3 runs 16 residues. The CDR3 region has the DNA TGCGCCAGCTCCTACCCCGGGCCCCCGGGAAGCTATGGCTACACCTTC. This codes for CASSYPGPPGSYGYTF.

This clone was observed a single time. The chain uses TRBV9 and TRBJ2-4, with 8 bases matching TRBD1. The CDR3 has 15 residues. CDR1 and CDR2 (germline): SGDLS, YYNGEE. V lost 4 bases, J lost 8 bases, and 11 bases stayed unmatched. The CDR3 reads CASSLTGGQRDIQYF. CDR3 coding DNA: TGTGCCAGCAGCTTAACAGGGGGACAGAGAGACATTCAGTACTTC.

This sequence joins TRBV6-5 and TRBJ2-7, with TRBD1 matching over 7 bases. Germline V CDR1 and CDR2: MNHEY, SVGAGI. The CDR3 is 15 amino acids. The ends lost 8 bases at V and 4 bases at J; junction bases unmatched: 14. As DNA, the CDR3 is TGTGCCAGCGGGGGAAAGGGGGCGAGATTGTACGAGCAGTACTTC. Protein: CASGGKGARLYEQYF.

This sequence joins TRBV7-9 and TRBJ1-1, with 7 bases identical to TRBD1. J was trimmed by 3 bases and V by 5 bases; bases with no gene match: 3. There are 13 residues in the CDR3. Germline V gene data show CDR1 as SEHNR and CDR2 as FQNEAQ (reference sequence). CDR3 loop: CASSRTGYTEAFF. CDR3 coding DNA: TGTGCCAGCAGCCGGACAGGTTACACTGAAGCTTTCTTT.

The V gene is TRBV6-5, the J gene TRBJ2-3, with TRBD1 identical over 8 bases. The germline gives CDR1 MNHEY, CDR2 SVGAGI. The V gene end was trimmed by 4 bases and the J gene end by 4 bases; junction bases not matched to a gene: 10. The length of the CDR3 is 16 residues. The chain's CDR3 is CASSFRGQGPSDTQYF. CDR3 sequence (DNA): TGTGCCAGCAGTTTCAGAGGACAGGGACCCTCAGATACGCAGTATTTT.

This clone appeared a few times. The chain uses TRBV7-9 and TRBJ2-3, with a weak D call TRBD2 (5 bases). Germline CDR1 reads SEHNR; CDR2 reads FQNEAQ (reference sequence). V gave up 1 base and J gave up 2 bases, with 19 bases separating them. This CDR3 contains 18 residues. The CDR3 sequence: CASSLDAVRGSPTDTQYF. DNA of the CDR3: TGTGCCAGCAGCTTAGATGCGGTTCGGGGTTCCCCCACAGATACGCAGTATTTT.

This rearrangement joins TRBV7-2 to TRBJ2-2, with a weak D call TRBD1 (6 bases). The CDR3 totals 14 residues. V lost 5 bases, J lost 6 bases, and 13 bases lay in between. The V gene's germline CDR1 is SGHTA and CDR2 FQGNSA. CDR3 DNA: TGTGCCAGCAGCGGCCGCAGGGGATCCGGGGAGCTGTTTTTT. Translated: CASSGRRGSGELFF. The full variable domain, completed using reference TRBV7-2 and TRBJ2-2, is GAGVSQSPSNKVTEKGKDVELRCDPISGHTALYWYRQSLGQGLEFLIYFQGNSAPDKSGLPSDRFSAERTGGSVSTLTIQRTQQEDSAVYLCASSGRRGSGELFFGEGSRLTVL.

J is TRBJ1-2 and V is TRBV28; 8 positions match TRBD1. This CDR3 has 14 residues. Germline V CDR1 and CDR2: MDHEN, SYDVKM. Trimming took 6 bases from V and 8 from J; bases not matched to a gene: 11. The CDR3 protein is CASSTEDRVRGYTF. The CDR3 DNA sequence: TGTGCCAGCAGCACGGAGGACAGGGTCCGGGGCTACACCTTC.

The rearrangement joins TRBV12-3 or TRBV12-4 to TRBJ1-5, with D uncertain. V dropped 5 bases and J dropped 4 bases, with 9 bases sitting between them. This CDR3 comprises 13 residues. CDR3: CASSGAYNQPQHF. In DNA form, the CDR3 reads TGTGCCAGCAGTGGAGCATATAATCAGCCCCAGCATTTT.

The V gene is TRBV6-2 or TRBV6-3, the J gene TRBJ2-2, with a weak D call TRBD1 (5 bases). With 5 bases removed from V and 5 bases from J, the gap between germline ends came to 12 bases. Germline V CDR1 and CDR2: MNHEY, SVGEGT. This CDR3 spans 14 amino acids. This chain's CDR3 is CASSTTQVTGELFF. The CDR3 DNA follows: TGTGCCAGCAGTACCACACAGGTGACCGGGGAGCTGTTTTTT.

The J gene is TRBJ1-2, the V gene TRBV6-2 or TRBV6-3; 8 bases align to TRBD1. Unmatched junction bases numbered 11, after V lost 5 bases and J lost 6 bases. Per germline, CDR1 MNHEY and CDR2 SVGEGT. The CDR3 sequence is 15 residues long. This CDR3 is CASSGPGQASHGYTF. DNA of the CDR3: TGTGCCAGCAGTGGGCCGGGACAGGCGAGCCATGGCTACACCTTC.

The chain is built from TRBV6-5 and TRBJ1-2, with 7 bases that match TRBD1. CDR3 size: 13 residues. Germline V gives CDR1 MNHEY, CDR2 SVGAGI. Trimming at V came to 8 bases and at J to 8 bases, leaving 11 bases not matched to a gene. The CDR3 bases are TGTGCCAGCGGGGAGGCAGACAGGGACGGCTACACCTTC. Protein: CASGEADRDGYTF.

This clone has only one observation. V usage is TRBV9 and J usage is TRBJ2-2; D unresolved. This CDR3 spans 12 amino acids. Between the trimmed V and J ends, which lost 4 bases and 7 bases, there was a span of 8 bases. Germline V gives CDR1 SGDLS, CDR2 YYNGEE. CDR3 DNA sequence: TGTGCCAGCAGCCCCCTCTTCGGGGAGCTGTTTTTT. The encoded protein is CASSPLFGELFF.

Here the CDR3 DNA reads TGTGCCAGTAGAACGAACAGGGCGGACACTGAAGCTTTCTTT. Protein product: CASRTNRADTEAFF. The chain couples TRBV19 to TRBJ1-1, with a tentative D call TRBD1 (6 bases). Germline lookup yields CDR1 LNHDA and CDR2 SQIVND (reference sequence). The CDR3 runs to 14 residues. Between the trimmed V and J ends, which lost 6 bases and 3 bases, there was a span of 14 bases.

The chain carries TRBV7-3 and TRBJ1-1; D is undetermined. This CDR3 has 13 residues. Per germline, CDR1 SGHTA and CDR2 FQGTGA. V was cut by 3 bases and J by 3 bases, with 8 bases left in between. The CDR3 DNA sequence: TGTGCCAGCAGCTTTTCCCCCGACACTGAAGCTTTCTTT. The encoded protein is CASSFSPDTEAFF. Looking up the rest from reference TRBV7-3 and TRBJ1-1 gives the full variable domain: GAGVSQTPSNKVTEKGKYVELRCDPISGHTALYWYRQSLGQGPEFLIYFQGTGAADDSGLPNDRFFAVRPEGSVSTLKIQRTERGDSAVYLCASSFSPDTEAFFGQGTRLTVV.

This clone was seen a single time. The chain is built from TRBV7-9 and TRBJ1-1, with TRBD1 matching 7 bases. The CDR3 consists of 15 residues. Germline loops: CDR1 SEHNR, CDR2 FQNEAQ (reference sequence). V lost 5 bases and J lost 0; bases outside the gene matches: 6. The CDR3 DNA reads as TGTGCCAGCAGCAGCAGACAGGGAATGAACACTGAAGCTTTCTTT. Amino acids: CASSSRQGMNTEAFF.

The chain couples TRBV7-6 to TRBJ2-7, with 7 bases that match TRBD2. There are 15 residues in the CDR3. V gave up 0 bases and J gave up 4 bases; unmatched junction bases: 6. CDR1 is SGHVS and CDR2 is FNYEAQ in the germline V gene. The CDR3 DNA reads TGTGCCAGCAGCTTAGCGTTGGGGGGGGGATACGAGCAGTACTTC. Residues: CASSLALGGGYEQYF.

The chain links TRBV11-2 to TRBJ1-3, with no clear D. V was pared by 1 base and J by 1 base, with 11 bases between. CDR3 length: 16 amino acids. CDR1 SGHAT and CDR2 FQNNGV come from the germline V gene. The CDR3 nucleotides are TGTGCCAGCAGCTTAGGCCTAGGAGGGTCTGGAAACACCATATATTTT. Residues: CASSLGLGGSGNTIYF.

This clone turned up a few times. The CDR3 loop reads CASSQQGYTEAFF. CDR3 bases: TGTGCCAGCAGCCAGCAGGGGTACACTGAAGCTTTCTTT. This rearrangement joins TRBV14 to TRBJ1-1, with TRBD1 as a possible D gene (6 bases). Germline V lookup: CDR1 SGHDN, CDR2 FVKESK. The CDR3 extends over 13 amino acids. Trimming took off 3 bases at V and 3 bases at J, with 8 bases between the two ends.

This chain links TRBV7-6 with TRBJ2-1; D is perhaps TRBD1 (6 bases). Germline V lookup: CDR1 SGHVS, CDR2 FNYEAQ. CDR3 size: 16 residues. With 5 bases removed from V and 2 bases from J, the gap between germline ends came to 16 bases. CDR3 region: CASSLLTGSTYNEQFF. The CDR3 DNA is TGTGCCAGCAGCCTGCTTACAGGGTCCACCTACAATGAGCAGTTCTTC.